The sequence of this T cell receptor beta chain was determined in a study of cytomegalovirus exposure and HLA in healthy donors. General study points: In a later analysis, TCR association rates varied by HLA locus: DRB1 most, HLA-C fewest. Highly shared sequence variants in one cluster were likely a sequencing artifact.

The CDR3 covers 15 residues. V was clipped by 0 bases and J by 5 bases, with 11 bases between them. Per germline, CDR1 MRHNA and CDR2 SNTAGT. With 60 Vbeta and 13 Jbeta primers, the PCR was carried out. Here immunoSEQ multiplex PCR was the method, and the copy in TCRdb shows in-frame clones only, minus some. This table holds 100,000 to 150,000 clones, over 65% found once. With respect to this clone: Its antigen is not known.

Sequencing was done on a sample of PBMCs. The receptor was derived from a female donor in good health and CMV-seropositive. The chain employs TRBV6-4 and TRBJ2-1; weak D call: TRBD2 (5 bases). As DNA, the CDR3 is TGTGCCAGCAGTGACTCGAGAGCGGAGAACAATGAGCAGTTCTTC. Amino acids: CASSDSRAENNEQFF.